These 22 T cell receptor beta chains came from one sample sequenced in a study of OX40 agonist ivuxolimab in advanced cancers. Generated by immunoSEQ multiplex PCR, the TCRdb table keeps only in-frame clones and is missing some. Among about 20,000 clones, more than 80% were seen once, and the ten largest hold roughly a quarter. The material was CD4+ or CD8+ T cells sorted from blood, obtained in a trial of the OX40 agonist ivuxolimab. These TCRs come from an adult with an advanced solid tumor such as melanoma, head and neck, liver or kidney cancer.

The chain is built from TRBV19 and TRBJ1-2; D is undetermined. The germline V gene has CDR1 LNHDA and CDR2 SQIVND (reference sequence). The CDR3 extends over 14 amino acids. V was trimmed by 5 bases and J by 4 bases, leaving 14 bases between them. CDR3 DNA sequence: TGTGCCAGTAGTGCCGCCGTGTGGGGCTATGGCTACACCTTC. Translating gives CASSAAVWGYGYTF. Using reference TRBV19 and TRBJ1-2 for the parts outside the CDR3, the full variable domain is DGGITQSPKYLFRKEGQNVTLSCEQNLNHDAMYWYRQDPGQGLRLIYYSQIVNDFQKGDIAEGYSVSREKKESFPLTVTSAQKNPTAFYLCASSAAVWGYGYTFGSGTRLTVV.

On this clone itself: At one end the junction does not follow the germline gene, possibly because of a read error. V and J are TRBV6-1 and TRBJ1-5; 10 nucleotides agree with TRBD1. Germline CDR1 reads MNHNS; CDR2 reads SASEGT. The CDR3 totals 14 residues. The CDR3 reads CATSGTGEDQPQHF. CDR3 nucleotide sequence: TGTGCCACCAGTGGGACAGGGGAGGATCAGCCCCAGCATTTT.

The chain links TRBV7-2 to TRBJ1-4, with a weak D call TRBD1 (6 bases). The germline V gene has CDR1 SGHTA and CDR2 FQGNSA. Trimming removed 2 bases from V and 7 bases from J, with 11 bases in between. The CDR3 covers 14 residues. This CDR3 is CASSLLGGPEKLFF. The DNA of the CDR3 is TGTGCCAGCAGCTTACTAGGGGGACCTGAAAAACTGTTTTTT.

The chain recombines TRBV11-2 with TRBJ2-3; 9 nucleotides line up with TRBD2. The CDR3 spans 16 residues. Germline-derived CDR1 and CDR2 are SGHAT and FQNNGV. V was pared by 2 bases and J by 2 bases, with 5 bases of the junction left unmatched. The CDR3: CASSLSLAGPTDTQYF. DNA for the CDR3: TGTGCCAGCAGCTTATCCCTAGCGGGGCCCACAGATACGCAGTATTTT.

The CDR3 reads CASSLSGGAYEQYF. The CDR3 DNA is TGTGCCAGCAGTTTATCTGGGGGAGCCTACGAGCAGTACTTC. This rearrangement joins TRBV28 to TRBJ2-7, with D tentatively TRBD1 or TRBD2 (5 bases each). This CDR3 contains 14 residues. Germline V gives CDR1 MDHEN, CDR2 SYDVKM. Trimming took off 1 base at V and 2 bases at J, with 9 bases between the two ends.

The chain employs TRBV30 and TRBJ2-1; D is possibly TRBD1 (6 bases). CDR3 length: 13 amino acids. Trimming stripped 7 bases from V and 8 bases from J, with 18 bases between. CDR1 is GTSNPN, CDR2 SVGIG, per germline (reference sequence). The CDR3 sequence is CALDSHGGDEQFF. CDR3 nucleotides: TGTGCCTTAGACTCACATGGGGGCGATGAGCAGTTCTTC.

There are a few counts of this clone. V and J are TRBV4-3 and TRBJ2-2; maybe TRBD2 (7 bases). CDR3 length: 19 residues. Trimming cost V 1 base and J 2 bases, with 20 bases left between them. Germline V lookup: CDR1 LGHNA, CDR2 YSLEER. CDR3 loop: CASSQAEGGGRGNTGELFF. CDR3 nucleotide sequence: TGCGCCAGCAGCCAAGCTGAGGGGGGGGGCCGTGGAAACACCGGGGAGCTGTTTTTT.

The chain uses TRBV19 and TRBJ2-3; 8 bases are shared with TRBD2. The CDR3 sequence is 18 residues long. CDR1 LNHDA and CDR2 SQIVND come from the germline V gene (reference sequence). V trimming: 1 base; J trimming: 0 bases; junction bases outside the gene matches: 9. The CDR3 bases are TGTGCCAGTAGTATAGTGGGCGCTAGCGGGTTAAGCACAGATACGCAGTATTTT. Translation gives CASSIVGASGLSTDTQYF.

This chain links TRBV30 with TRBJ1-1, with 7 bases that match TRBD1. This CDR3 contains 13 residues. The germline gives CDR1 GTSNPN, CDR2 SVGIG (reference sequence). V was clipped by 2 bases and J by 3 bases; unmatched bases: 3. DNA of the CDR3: TGTGCCTGGAGTCGGACAGGACACACTGAAGCTTTCTTT. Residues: CAWSRTGHTEAFF.

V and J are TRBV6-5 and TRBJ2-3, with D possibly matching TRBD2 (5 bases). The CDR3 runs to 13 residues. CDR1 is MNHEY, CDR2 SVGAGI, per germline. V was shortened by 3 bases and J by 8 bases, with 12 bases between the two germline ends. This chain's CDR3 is CASSYGEWGTQYF. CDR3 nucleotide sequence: TGTGCCAGCAGTTATGGGGAGTGGGGTACGCAGTATTTT.

CDR3 protein: CASSISMNTEAFF. The CDR3 DNA follows: TGTGCCAGTAGTATTTCTATGAACACTGAAGCTTTCTTT. This chain connects TRBV19 to TRBJ1-1, with D uncertain. The germline V gene has CDR1 LNHDA and CDR2 SQIVND (reference sequence). The CDR3 has 13 residues. Trimming took 3 bases from V and 0 from J, leaving 5 bases between them.

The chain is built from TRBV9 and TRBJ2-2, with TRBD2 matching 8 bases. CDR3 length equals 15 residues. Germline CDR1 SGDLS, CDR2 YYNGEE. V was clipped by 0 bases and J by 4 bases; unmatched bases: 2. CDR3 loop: CASSVVGGATGELFF. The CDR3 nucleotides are TGTGCCAGCAGCGTAGTCGGGGGGGCCACCGGGGAGCTGTTTTTT.

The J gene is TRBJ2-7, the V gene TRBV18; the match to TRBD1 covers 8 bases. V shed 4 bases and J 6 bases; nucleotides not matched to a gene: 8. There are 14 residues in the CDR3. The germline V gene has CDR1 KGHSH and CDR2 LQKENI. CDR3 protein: CASSLQGENREQYF. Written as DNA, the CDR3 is TGTGCCAGCTCACTACAGGGGGAAAATCGCGAGCAGTACTTC.

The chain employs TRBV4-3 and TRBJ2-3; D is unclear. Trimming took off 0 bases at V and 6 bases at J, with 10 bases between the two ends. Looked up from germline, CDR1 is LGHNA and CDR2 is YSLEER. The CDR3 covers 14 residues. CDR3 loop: CASSQESSWDTQYF. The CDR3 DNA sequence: TGCGCCAGCAGCCAAGAGTCTAGTTGGGATACGCAGTATTTT.

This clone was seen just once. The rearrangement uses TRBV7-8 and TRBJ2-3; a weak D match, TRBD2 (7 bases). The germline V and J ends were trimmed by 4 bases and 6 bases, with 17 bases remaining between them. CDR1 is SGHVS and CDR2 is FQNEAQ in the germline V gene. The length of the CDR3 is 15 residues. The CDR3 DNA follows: TGTGCCAGCAGCTCCCTTGGGGGGGCAGGCGATACGCAGTATTTT. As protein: CASSSLGGAGDTQYF. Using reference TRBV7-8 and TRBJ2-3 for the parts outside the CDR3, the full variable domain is GAGVSQSPRYKVAKRGQDVALRCDPISGHVSLFWYQQALGQGPEFLTYFQNEAQLDKSGLPSDRFFAERPEGSVSTLKIQRTQQEDSAVYLCASSSLGGAGDTQYFGPGTRLTVL.

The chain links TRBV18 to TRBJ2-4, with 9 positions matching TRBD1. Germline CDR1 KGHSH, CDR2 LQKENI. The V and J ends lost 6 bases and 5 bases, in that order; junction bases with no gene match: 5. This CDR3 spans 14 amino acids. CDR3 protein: CASSRTGEQNIQYF. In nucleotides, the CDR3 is TGTGCCAGCTCGCGGACAGGGGAGCAAAACATTCAGTACTTC. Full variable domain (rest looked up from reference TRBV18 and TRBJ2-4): NAGVMQNPRHLVRRRGQEARLRCSPMKGHSHVYWYRQLPEEGLKFMVYLQKENIIDESGMPKERFSAEFPKEGPSILRIQQVVRGDSAAYFCASSRTGEQNIQYFGAGTRLSVL.

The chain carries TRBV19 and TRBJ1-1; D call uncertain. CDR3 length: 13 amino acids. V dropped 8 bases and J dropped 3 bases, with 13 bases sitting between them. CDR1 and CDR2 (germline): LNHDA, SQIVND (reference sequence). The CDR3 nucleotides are TGTGCCAGTCAGCGCGGAAGGTACACTGAAGCTTTCTTT. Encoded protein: CASQRGRYTEAFF.

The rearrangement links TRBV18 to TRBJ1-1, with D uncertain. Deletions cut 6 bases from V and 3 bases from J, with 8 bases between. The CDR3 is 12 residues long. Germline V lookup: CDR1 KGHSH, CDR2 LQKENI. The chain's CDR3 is CASSVGYTEAFF. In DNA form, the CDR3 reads TGTGCCAGCTCCGTTGGCTACACTGAAGCTTTCTTT.

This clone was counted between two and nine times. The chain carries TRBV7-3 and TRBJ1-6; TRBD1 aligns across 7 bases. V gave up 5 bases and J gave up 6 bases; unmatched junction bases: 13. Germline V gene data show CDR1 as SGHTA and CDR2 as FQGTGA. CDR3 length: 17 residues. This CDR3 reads CASSTHDREGSNSPLHF. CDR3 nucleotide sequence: TGTGCCAGCAGCACCCATGACAGGGAGGGAAGTAATTCACCCCTCCACTTT.

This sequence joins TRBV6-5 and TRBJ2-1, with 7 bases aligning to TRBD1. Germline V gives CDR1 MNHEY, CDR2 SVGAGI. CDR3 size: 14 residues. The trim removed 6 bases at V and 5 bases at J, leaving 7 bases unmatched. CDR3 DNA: TGTGCCAGCAGCCCCGGGACAGACCACAATGAGCAGTTCTTC. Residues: CASSPGTDHNEQFF.

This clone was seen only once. CDR3 region: CASSSRTSGRFNEQFF. The CDR3 nucleotides read TGTGCCAGCAGCTCGCGGACTAGCGGGAGGTTCAATGAGCAGTTCTTC. V usage is TRBV9 and J usage is TRBJ2-1; 14 bases match TRBD2. CDR1 and CDR2 from the germline V gene are SGDLS and YYNGEE. The CDR3 has 16 residues. Trimming at V came to 4 bases and at J to 6 bases, leaving 6 bases not matched to a gene. The full variable domain, completed using reference TRBV9 and TRBJ2-1, is DSGVTQTPKHLITATGQRVTLRCSPRSGDLSVYWYQQSLDQGLQFLIQYYNGEERAKGNILERFSAQQFPDLHSELNLSSLELGDSALYFCASSSRTSGRFNEQFFGPGTRLTVL.

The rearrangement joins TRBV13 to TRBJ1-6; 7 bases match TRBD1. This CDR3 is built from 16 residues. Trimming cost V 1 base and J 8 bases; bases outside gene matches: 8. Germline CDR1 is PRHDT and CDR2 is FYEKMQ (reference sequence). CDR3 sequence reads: CASSLAGGAGDSPLHF. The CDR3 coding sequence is TGTGCCAGCAGCTTAGCAGGGGGGGCCGGGGATTCACCCCTCCACTTT.